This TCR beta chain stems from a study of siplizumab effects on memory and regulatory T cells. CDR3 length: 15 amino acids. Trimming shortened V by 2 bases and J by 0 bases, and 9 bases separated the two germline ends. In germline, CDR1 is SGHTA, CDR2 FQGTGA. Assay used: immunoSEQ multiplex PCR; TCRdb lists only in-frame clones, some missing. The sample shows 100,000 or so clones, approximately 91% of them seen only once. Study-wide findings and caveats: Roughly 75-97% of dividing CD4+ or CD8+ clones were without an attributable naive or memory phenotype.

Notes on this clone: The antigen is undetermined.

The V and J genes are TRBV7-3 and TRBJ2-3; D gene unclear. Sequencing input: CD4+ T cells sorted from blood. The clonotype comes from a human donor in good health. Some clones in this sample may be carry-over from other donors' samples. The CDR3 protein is CASSLAHPSTDTQYF. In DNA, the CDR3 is TGTGCCAGCAGCTTAGCACACCCTAGCACAGATACGCAGTATTTT.